Given below is one T cell receptor beta chain in context. The clone's antigen remains unknown. No base quality information exists; no much larger clone differs at one position. This specimen comes from a study of T cell responses to AZD1222 COVID-19 vaccine (dated by TCRdb to the early 2020s). General notes on the study: AZD1222 recipients with second doses at about 4 weeks or about 12 weeks were pooled, because spike-specific TCR depth and breadth did not differ between schedules. TCR sequencing was performed for roughly 250 trial participants, of whom around 200 were given two doses of AZD1222 and around 26 were given two doses of MenACWY control vaccine. Trial participants were enrolled by age into subgroups of 18-55, 56-69 and 70-plus years, and roughly 150, 30 and 60 TCR-sequenced participants, respectively, were included in these subgroups.

CDR1 and CDR2 were assigned from the germline V gene as SGHRS and YFSETQ. Relative to germline, V is 4 bases shorter and J is 1 base shorter, with 11 bases between their ends. From the cysteine through the phenylalanine, the CDR3 covers 15 amino acids. The read is trimmed to its CDR3 DNA, 45 bases read in frame from base 1. Overall results and qualifications from the work: The whole spike protein was spanned by vaccine-associated CD4 TCRs, and dominant responses were seen in regions 160-218 and 743-854. In the small 56-69-year group, the increase in depth fell short of significance, most likely because of low power. Participants were mostly white British and included more females than males, and it was suggested by the authors that clonal diversity may have been underestimated. Because no day 14 peak-response samples were available, repertoires were characterized only after the peak T cell response. Epitopes outside the regions mutated in the B.1.351 and B.1.1.7 variants were reportedly recognized by nearly half of the unique spike-specific TCRs. Only five or six AZD1222 recipients were SARS-CoV-2 seropositive at baseline, limiting conclusions about previously exposed vaccinees. A significant rise in spike-specific TCR breadth and depth was observed after two AZD1222 doses relative to day 0 and relative to MenACWY recipients.

The CDR3 regions of human TCRbeta chains were subjected to immunosequencing. For the original study's pipeline: Repertoire TCRs were matched against a reference library of SARS-CoV-2-specific TCRs generated with the MIRA antigen-specificity platform. Breadth was defined as the fraction of unique TCRs that were SARS-CoV-2-associated, and depth was defined as the fraction of total T cells that were SARS-CoV-2-associated. Using the MIRA data, each spike-specific TCR was mapped to the spike region that the TCR reacts to and placed in a CD4 or CD8 class. Log10-transformed breadth and depth values were compared by one-way ANOVA with Sidak's multiple comparisons tests. TCRdb re-hosts the immuneACCESS table, in-frame sequences only. Its copies lack some clones; in the studies checked, an unresolved V gene accounts for under half of them, and the cause for the rest is not known. That table is the source of V, J and clone size, and D and trimming were worked out from the DNA. The sample table shows over 150,000 clones, and roughly 90% are seen once. Around 3% of the sample is in the top ten clones.

In light of the paper, this sample's time point label describes: baseline before first vaccination. The vaccinee samples were drawn from two UK trials, COV001 and COV002, one of which was a single-blind randomized controlled phase 2/3 trial testing AZD1222 (ChAdOx1 nCoV-19) in healthy adults. For TCRbeta chain sequencing, PBMC samples from trial participants were taken at day 0 and at day 28 after the second dose. The chain joins TRBV5-1 to TRBJ2-2, with the D segment identity uncertain. Here the sequenced sample was peripheral blood, taken on day 0 of AZD1222 vaccination. The sequence was obtained from an adult in good health. The CDR3: CASSALSGNTGELFF. The DNA is TGCGCCAGCAGCGCCCTTTCGGGGAACACCGGGGAGCTGTTTTTT.